This T cell receptor (beta chain) came from a study of T cell repertoires in cytomegalovirus infection. Using its own MiXCR run on the reads, TCRdb lists one record per CDR3 protein. The data show 500,000 or so distinct CDR3 sequences, 16% seen once. This clonotype has more than one count but fewer than ten. The antigen is undetermined. The V end lost 3 bases, the J end lost 8 bases, and 11 bases lay between the germline ends. There are 12 residues in the CDR3. CDR1 is SGHRS, CDR2 YFSETQ, per germline. Study-level findings and limits: HLA-C-restricted CMV-specific TCR beta clonotypes were dominant in the ex vivo response.

The receptor was derived from a human donor in good health (CMV status not recorded). Some clones in this sample may be carry-over from other donors' samples. The genes are TRBV5-1 and TRBJ1-1; D not certain. Sequencing was carried out using CD8+ T cells from PBMCs. The CDR3 DNA follows: TGCGCCAGCAGCTCCGGGTCAAGAGAAGCTTTCTTT. Translated: CASSSGSREAFF.